What follows are 22 T cell receptor beta chains derived from one specimen sequenced in a study of shared clonotypes between healthy human individuals. The data were produced by immunoSEQ multiplex PCR, yet TCRdb's version contains in-frame clones alone and is incomplete. The sample lists approximately 2,300,000 clones; 80% to 95% were seen once. The sequencing sample was made of naive CD4+ T cells from PBMCs. This sample's subset: CD45RA+ positively selected. The receptors derive from a man between 18 and 35 years old in good health. Some clones in this sample may be carry-over from other donors' samples.

On this clone: One junction end does not reproduce the germline sequence, and a read error may be involved. Distinct nucleotide sequences in the sample also encode this CDR3. The chain carries TRBV27 and TRBJ2-7; TRBD2 is a possible D gene (6 bases). Germline V CDR1 and CDR2: MNHEY, SMNVEV (reference sequence). This CDR3 is 15 amino acids long. CDR3 in DNA: TGCGCCAGCAGCCCGGCCTGGCTAGCGAGGTACGAGCAGTACTTC. Translating it yields CASSPAWLARYEQYF.

The chain links TRBV9 to TRBJ1-5; no clear D gene. CDR3 length: 16 amino acids. V gave up 0 bases and J gave up 0 bases, with 10 bases separating them. Looked up from germline, CDR1 is SGDLS and CDR2 is YYNGEE. The CDR3 is CASSVDAGNSNQPQHF. In nucleotides, the CDR3 is TGTGCCAGCAGCGTAGACGCCGGGAATAGCAATCAGCCCCAGCATTTT.

This clone occurred once. CDR3 bases: TGTGCCAGCAGCTTAGTTTCCCCCGCGAACACCGGGGAGCTGTTTTTT. Translated: CASSLVSPANTGELFF. This chain uses TRBV7-8 with TRBJ2-2; no reliable D call. The ends were cut back, 1 base at V and 0 bases at J, with 9 bases in the middle. Germline V gene lookup returns CDR1 SGHVS and CDR2 FQNEAQ. The CDR3 totals 16 residues.

This clone showed up just once. This sample also contains other DNA sequences that code for the same CDR3. The chain uses TRBV7-2 and TRBJ2-1, with a possible D match to TRBD2 (6 bases). CDR1 is SGHTA and CDR2 is FQGNSA in the germline V gene. This CDR3 comprises 15 residues. V was trimmed by 0 bases and J by 4 bases, leaving 10 bases between them. In DNA, the CDR3 is TGTGCCAGCAGCTTAGCGGCGGGAACTTACAATGAGCAGTTCTTC. Its protein is CASSLAAGTYNEQFF.

The chain couples TRBV18 to TRBJ2-1, with D perhaps TRBD1 (5 bases). The CDR3 consists of 15 residues. Germline V lookup: CDR1 KGHSH, CDR2 LQKENI. The V gene lost 3 bases and the J gene lost 7 bases, with 16 bases spanning the gap. CDR3 in amino acids: CASSPEKGLENEQFF. CDR3 coding DNA: TGTGCCAGCTCACCGGAGAAGGGGTTGGAAAATGAGCAGTTCTTC.

This clone was seen a single time. This chain uses TRBV6-6 with TRBJ2-3, with a tentative D call TRBD1 (6 bases). Germline loops: CDR1 MNHNY, CDR2 SVGAGI (reference sequence). There are 16 residues in the CDR3. Deletions cut 7 bases from V and 6 bases from J, with 23 bases between. Written as DNA, the CDR3 is TGTGCCAGCATTTGGGAACAGGGACGTTTCCCCGATACGCAGTATTTT. Its translation: CASIWEQGRFPDTQYF.

The chain combines TRBV4-1 with TRBJ2-7, with TRBD2 identical over 7 bases. After removal of 0 bases from V and 6 bases from J, the junction contained 8 bases not matched to a gene. There are 15 residues in the CDR3. Germline V gene lookup returns CDR1 MGHRA and CDR2 YSYEKL. The CDR3 nucleotides read TGCGCCAGCAGCCAAGAAACTGTCCCTAGCGGCGAGCAGTACTTC. This gives the protein CASSQETVPSGEQYF.

This chain connects TRBV5-1 to TRBJ1-1, with 7 bases identical to TRBD1. CDR1 SGHRS and CDR2 YFSETQ come from the germline V gene. V trimming: 4 bases; J trimming: 11 bases; junction bases outside the gene matches: 11. The CDR3 extends over 13 amino acids. For the CDR3, the DNA is TGCGCCAGCAGCACGACAGGGTCTGTTCGTGCTTTCTTT. The encoded protein is CASSTTGSVRAFF.

The rearrangement joins TRBV4-1 to TRBJ2-2; a possible D gene is TRBD2 (6 bases). Germline V gene lookup returns CDR1 MGHRA and CDR2 YSYEKL. The CDR3 extends over 18 amino acids. Between the trimmed V and J ends, which lost 3 bases and 6 bases, there was a span of 23 bases. The CDR3 reads CASSHGGVRDSSPGELFF. The CDR3 bases are TGCGCCAGCAGCCATGGAGGGGTCCGGGACTCCTCCCCCGGGGAGCTGTTTTTT.

V usage is TRBV7-2 and J usage is TRBJ2-7; a possible D gene is TRBD2 (5 bases). V was pared by 5 bases and J by 6 bases, with 20 bases between. This CDR3 is built from 15 residues. The germline CDR1 and CDR2 sequences are SGHTA and FQGNSA. The CDR3 sequence is CASSRRSGYAGEQYF. The CDR3 bases are TGTGCCAGCAGCCGGAGGTCAGGATACGCCGGCGAGCAGTACTTC.

The gene calls are TRBV27 and TRBJ1-1; tentative D call: TRBD1 (6 bases). CDR1 is MNHEY and CDR2 is SMNVEV in the germline V gene (reference sequence). CDR3 size: 13 residues. V was pared by 10 bases and J by 2 bases, with 14 bases between. CDR3 sequence: CATFRDTNTEAFF. Here the CDR3 DNA reads TGTGCCACCTTCCGGGACACCAACACTGAAGCTTTCTTT.

This chain links TRBV11-3 with TRBJ2-7; D gene ambiguous. This CDR3 spans 13 amino acids. From germline, CDR1 is SGHNT and CDR2 YENEEA. Trimming left V 5 bases short and J 6 bases short, with 14 bases between. The CDR3 is CASSTDARREQYF. CDR3 nucleotide sequence: TGTGCCAGCAGCACCGACGCTAGACGCGAGCAGTACTTC.

J is TRBJ1-5 and V is TRBV28, with D uncertain. From germline, CDR1 is MDHEN and CDR2 SYDVKM. There are 14 residues in the CDR3. Trimming removed 6 bases from V and 4 bases from J, with 13 bases in between. CDR3 sequence reads: CASRGGSLNQPQHF. CDR3 sequence (DNA): TGTGCCAGCAGGGGAGGGTCTTTAAATCAGCCCCAGCATTTT.

Remarks on this clone: Other DNA sequences in the sample encode the same CDR3. The rearrangement uses TRBV5-4 and TRBJ1-4; 10 nucleotides match TRBD1. CDR1 SGHNT and CDR2 YYREEE come from the germline V gene (reference sequence). With 5 bases clipped from V and 6 bases from J, the junction kept 4 bases outside the gene matches. This CDR3 region has 14 residues. The CDR3 sequence: CASSSGTGDEKLFF. CDR3 in DNA: TGTGCCAGCAGTTCCGGGACAGGGGATGAAAAACTGTTTTTT.

This clone was recorded only once. Other DNA sequences in the sample encode the same CDR3. The chain has TRBV6-1 and TRBJ1-1; D uncertain. This CDR3 spans 13 amino acids. Germline V gene data show CDR1 as MNHNS and CDR2 as SASEGT. V was shortened by 0 bases and J by 4 bases, with 6 bases between the two germline ends. CDR3 sequence: CASSEAAGTEAFF. CDR3 nucleotide sequence: TGTGCCAGCAGTGAAGCTGCGGGCACTGAAGCTTTCTTT.

The rearrangement uses TRBV5-1 and TRBJ2-1; 9 bases fit TRBD2. The germline CDR1 and CDR2 sequences are SGHRS and YFSETQ. The CDR3 is 14 residues long. Trimming removed 4 bases from V and 2 bases from J; junction bases left unmatched: 1. Here the CDR3 DNA reads TGCGCCAGCAGCCAGCGGGAGGCCTACAATGAGCAGTTCTTC. It translates to CASSQREAYNEQFF.

The chain recombines TRBV4-1 with TRBJ2-5; 9 bases are shared with TRBD1. Losses at the gene ends were 6 bases for V and 5 bases for J; bases not matched to a gene: 7. This CDR3 is built from 14 residues. Germline CDR1 is MGHRA and CDR2 is YSYEKL. CDR3 sequence (DNA): TGCGCCAGCAGGCAGACAGGGGGTAGGGAGACCCAGTACTTC. This codes for CASRQTGGRETQYF.

This CDR3 reads CASSVRERTGGSYEQYF. DNA for the CDR3: TGTGCCAGCAGTGTCCGGGAAAGGACAGGGGGATCCTACGAGCAGTACTTC. The rearrangement uses TRBV6-1 and TRBJ2-7, with TRBD1 identical over 10 bases. CDR1 and CDR2 (germline): MNHNS, SASEGT. The V segment lost 4 bases and the J segment 1 base; nucleotides outside the gene matches: 10. This CDR3 spans 17 amino acids.

The chain carries TRBV7-9 and TRBJ2-3, with 7 bases matching TRBD2. The V and J ends lost 3 bases and 2 bases, in that order; junction bases with no gene match: 8. The CDR3 loop spans 16 amino acids. Per germline, CDR1 SEHNR and CDR2 FQNEAQ (reference sequence). The CDR3 DNA is TGTGCCAGCAGCTTGGCTAGCGGAGGGTTCACAGATACGCAGTATTTT. Protein: CASSLASGGFTDTQYF.

To note about this clone: Other DNA variants within this sample encode the same CDR3. The chain joins TRBV15 to TRBJ2-5; no firm D call. The CDR3 contains 13 residues. Looked up from germline, CDR1 is LNHNV and CDR2 is YYDKDF (reference sequence). V was trimmed by 1 base and J by 4 bases, leaving 7 bases between them. The CDR3 loop is CATSRGGVETQYF. In DNA form, the CDR3 reads TGTGCCACCAGCAGAGGGGGTGTAGAGACCCAGTACTTC.

The chain combines TRBV18 with TRBJ1-5, with unresolved D. From germline, CDR1 is KGHSH and CDR2 LQKENI. Trimming stripped 4 bases from V and 0 bases from J, with 13 bases between. The CDR3 is 16 amino acids. The chain's CDR3 is CASSLTSIDSNQPQHF. The CDR3 DNA sequence: TGTGCCAGCTCACTGACCTCCATAGATAGCAATCAGCCCCAGCATTTT. The full variable domain, rest sourced from reference TRBV18 and TRBJ1-5, is NAGVMQNPRHLVRRRGQEARLRCSPMKGHSHVYWYRQLPEEGLKFMVYLQKENIIDESGMPKERFSAEFPKEGPSILRIQQVVRGDSAAYFCASSLTSIDSNQPQHFGDGTRLSIL.

The CDR3 nucleotides read TGTGCCAGCTCACCACCGTGGGGTTCCCCTGGGTCCTACAATGAGCAGTTCTTC. Amino acids: CASSPPWGSPGSYNEQFF. V gene TRBV18 combines with J gene TRBJ2-1; D gene ambiguous. This CDR3 has 18 amino acids. Germline assignment: CDR1 KGHSH and CDR2 LQKENI. Between the trimmed V and J ends, which lost 0 bases and 1 base, there was a span of 16 bases.